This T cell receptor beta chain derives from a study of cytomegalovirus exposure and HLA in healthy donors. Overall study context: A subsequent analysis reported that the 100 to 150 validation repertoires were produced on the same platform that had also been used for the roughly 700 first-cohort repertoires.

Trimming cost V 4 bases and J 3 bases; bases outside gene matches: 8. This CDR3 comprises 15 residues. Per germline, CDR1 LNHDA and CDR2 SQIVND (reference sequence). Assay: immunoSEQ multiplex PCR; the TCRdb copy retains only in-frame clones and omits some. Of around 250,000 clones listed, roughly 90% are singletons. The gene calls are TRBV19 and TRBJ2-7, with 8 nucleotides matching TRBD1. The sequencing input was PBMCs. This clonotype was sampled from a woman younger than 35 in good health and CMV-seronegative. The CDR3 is CASSRDRGRSYEQYF. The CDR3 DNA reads TGTGCCAGTAGTAGAGACAGGGGTCGGAGCTACGAGCAGTACTTC.